What follows is one T cell receptor beta chain and its context. Its antigen remains unidentified. The use of a sample-barcoded 5' primer and a J-beta primer mix characterized a second PCR of 7 to 11 cycles. From the 5' RACE reads, TCRdb called clonotypes with MiXCR, one entry per CDR3 protein. The table records hundreds of thousands of distinct CDR3 sequences, approximately 51% of them present only once. Isolated per sample were at least 7 million PBMCs. The data were taken from a study of blood T cells in healthy people across ages. General study points: The lack of PBMC sorting stopped any conclusive naive versus antigen-experienced comparison.

Germline V gene lookup returns CDR1 SGHRS and CDR2 YFSETQ. The CDR3 has 15 residues. Trimming removed 2 bases at V and 5 bases at J, with 15 bases between. The sequenced material came from blood. The source is a man between 60 and 70 years old in good health. V and J are TRBV5-1 and TRBJ2-3, with D tentatively TRBD1 or TRBD2 (6 bases each). CDR3 bases: TGCGCCAGCAGCTTACGGAACGGAGGGGGAGATACGCAGTATTTT. Protein sequence: CASSLRNGGGDTQYF.